The 23 T cell receptor beta chains in this list originate from one sample, sequenced in a study of blood T cells in healthy people across ages. Sample-barcoded 5' priming and a J-beta primer mix drove a second PCR of about 6 to 12 cycles. MiXCR, run by TCRdb on the 5' RACE reads, gives a single entry per CDR3 protein. Of just under 750,000 distinct CDR3 sequences in the sample, about a fifth were seen once. The sequencing input was blood. Receptors originate from a man in his 70s in good health.

The chain carries TRBV7-6 and TRBJ2-1; D unclear. The length of the CDR3 is 14 residues. Germline lookup yields CDR1 SGHVS and CDR2 FNYEAQ. The V end lost 1 base, the J end lost 2 bases, and 6 bases lay between the germline ends. The CDR3 bases are TGTGCCAGCAGCTTAGAGGTTGCCTACAATGAGCAGTTCTTC. Translation gives CASSLEVAYNEQFF.

This chain joins TRBV28 and TRBJ2-5; D not certain. TRBJ2-1 explains the end of the DNA better; the J call may be wrong. The CDR3 covers 14 residues. The germline gives CDR1 MDHEN, CDR2 SYDVKM. The CDR3 coding sequence is TGTGCCCATTTTGCTGGGAATTCCTACAATGAGCAGTTCTTC. Amino acids: CAHFAGNSYNEQFF.

V gene TRBV4-1 combines with J gene TRBJ1-4; 7 bases are shared with TRBD1. The J segment lost 7 bases and the V segment lost 0 bases, leaving 8 bases of the junction unmatched. The CDR3 spans 16 residues. Germline CDR1 and CDR2: MGHRA and YSYEKL. CDR3 loop: CASSQDGRGSLEKLFF. CDR3 nucleotide sequence: TGCGCCAGCAGCCAAGATGGCAGGGGGTCTCTTGAAAAACTGTTTTTT.

The chain joins TRBV20-1 to TRBJ2-1, with TRBD2 matching 7 bases. Unmatched junction bases numbered 14, after V lost 3 bases and J lost 12 bases. The CDR3 is 14 residues long. Germline-derived CDR1 and CDR2 are DFQATT and SNEGSKA (reference sequence). CDR3 loop: CSASQTSRSGGQFF. The CDR3, as DNA: TGCAGTGCTAGTCAGACTAGCCGGAGTGGCGGGCAGTTCTTC.

The rearrangement joins TRBV25-1 to TRBJ2-4; no reliable D call. Germline V CDR1 and CDR2: MGHDK, SYGVNS. V shed 2 bases and J shed 0 bases, with 8 bases lying between them. This CDR3 spans 15 amino acids. CDR3 DNA: TGTGCCAGCAGTGAAGGGATCTCAGCCAAAAACATTCAGTACTTC. Its translation is CASSEGISAKNIQYF.

This clonotype was detected a few times. The gene calls are TRBV6-1 and TRBJ2-5; possibly TRBD1 for D (5 bases). The J call may be wrong; the DNA end is better matched by TRBJ2-1. Germline CDR1 MNHNS, CDR2 SASEGT. The CDR3 runs to 12 residues. CDR3 region: CASRGTGPKQFF. In DNA form, the CDR3 reads TGTGCCAGCAGGGGCACAGGACCAAAGCAGTTCTTC.

V is TRBV10-3 and J is TRBJ2-3; D is ambiguous. Per the germline V gene, CDR1 is ENHRY and CDR2 is SYGVKD. V dropped 0 bases and J dropped 3 bases, with 13 bases sitting between them. The CDR3 covers 16 residues. CDR3 sequence (DNA): TGTGCCATCAGTGAGTCGGCCGCGCGTAAGACAGATACGCAGTATTTT. Its protein product is CAISESAARKTDTQYF.

The genes are TRBV6-2 or TRBV6-3 and TRBJ2-3; 7 nucleotides agree with TRBD1. The CDR3 runs to 15 residues. Germline-derived CDR1 and CDR2 are MNHEY and SVGEGT. J was trimmed by 2 bases and V by 6 bases; bases with no gene match: 8. CDR3: CASRLGTDHTDTQYF. The CDR3 bases are TGTGCCAGCAGGTTGGGGACAGACCACACAGATACGCAGTATTTT.

The V call is TRBV12-3 or TRBV12-4, the J call TRBJ1-4; D unresolved. V lost 3 bases and J 6 bases, leaving 14 bases between the germline ends. The CDR3 runs to 15 residues. CDR3 DNA sequence: TGTGCCAGCAGTTTTAGCCCTCGGAGGGATGAAAAACTGTTTTTT. Protein: CASSFSPRRDEKLFF.

This clonotype turned up a few times. The chain employs TRBV20-1 and TRBJ2-1; 9 nucleotides agree with TRBD2. The germline V gene has CDR1 DFQATT and CDR2 SNEGSKA (reference sequence). V was clipped by 2 bases and J by 5 bases; unmatched bases: 1. The CDR3 has 13 amino acids. The CDR3 protein is CSARLAGHNEQFF. CDR3 DNA sequence: TGCAGTGCTAGACTAGCGGGGCACAATGAGCAGTTCTTC.

This rearrangement joins TRBV6-1 to TRBJ2-1; 12 bases are a match to TRBD2. The CDR3 extends over 15 amino acids. V lost 6 bases to trimming and J lost 8 bases; unmatched junction nucleotides: 8. Germline V gives CDR1 MNHNS, CDR2 SASEGT. The CDR3 bases are TGTGCCAGCAGCAAAACTAGCGGGGGGTCGCATGAGCAGTTCTTC. It specifies CASSKTSGGSHEQFF.

V is TRBV24-1 and J is TRBJ2-1, with D unresolved. The V gene lost 4 bases and the J gene lost 7 bases, with 4 bases spanning the gap. Germline V gene sequence: CDR1 KGHDR, CDR2 SFDVKD. The CDR3 covers 11 residues. This chain's CDR3 is CATSESNEQFF. The CDR3 region has the DNA TGTGCCACCAGTGAGTCGAATGAGCAGTTCTTC.

Comment on this clonotype: Without the conserved terminal phenylalanine or tryptophan, this CDR3 likely stems from a read error. CDR3 nucleotide sequence: TGTGCCAGCAGCCAGACGCGGCACTCCTACGAGCAGTACTCC. Translating it yields CASSQTRHSYEQYS. This chain connects TRBV12-3 or TRBV12-4 to TRBJ2-7, with D hard to call. Between the trimmed V and J ends, which lost 6 bases and 0 bases, there was a span of 12 bases. The CDR3 covers 14 residues.

This clonotype was counted only a few times. The rearrangement links TRBV29-1 to TRBJ2-1; the D gene is possibly TRBD2 (6 bases). The V and J ends lost 4 bases and 9 bases respectively, with 13 bases between them. Germline V gives CDR1 SQVTM, CDR2 ANQGSEA. The CDR3 contains 12 residues. DNA of the CDR3: TGCAGCGTTGGGTCGGGGGACCCTGAGCAGTTCTTC. It yields the protein CSVGSGDPEQFF.

The rearrangement uses TRBV12-3 or TRBV12-4 and TRBJ2-4; possible D gene TRBD1, 5 bases. The ends were cut back, 1 base at V and 1 base at J, with 14 bases in the middle. The CDR3 runs 17 residues. CDR3 in DNA: TGTGCCAGCAGTTTAGGTCCTGGGGCGTGGGCCAAAAACATTCAGTACTTC. Encoded protein: CASSLGPGAWAKNIQYF.

Comments on this clonotype: The junction differs from germline at one of its ends, possibly a read error. This CDR3 reads CASGLAGMNEKLFF. For the CDR3, the DNA is TGTGCCAGCGGCTTAGCTGGGATGAATGAAAAACTGTTTTTT. V gene TRBV7-2 combines with J gene TRBJ1-4; D is uncertain. Germline CDR1 SGHTA, CDR2 FQGNSA. The CDR3 is 14 amino acids. The variable domain in full, with the rest retrieved from reference TRBV7-2 and TRBJ1-4, is GAGVSQSPSNKVTEKGKDVELRCDPISGHTALYWYRQSLGQGLEFLIYFQGNSAPDKSGLPSDRFSAERTGGSVSTLTIQRTQQEDSAVYLCASGLAGMNEKLFFGSGTQLSVL.

The J gene is TRBJ1-5, the V gene TRBV29-1; tentative D call: TRBD1 (6 bases). The CDR3 totals 13 residues. Looked up from germline, CDR1 is SQVTM and CDR2 is ANQGSEA. V lost 4 bases and J 4 bases, leaving 11 bases between the germline ends. The CDR3 protein is CSVAGTQNQPQHF. CDR3 nucleotide sequence: TGCAGCGTTGCTGGGACACAGAATCAGCCCCAGCATTTT.

The V and J genes are TRBV6-6 and TRBJ2-7; D is ambiguous. Deletions cut 6 bases from V and 5 bases from J, with 17 bases between. CDR1 and CDR2 from the germline V gene are MNHNY and SVGAGI (reference sequence). The CDR3 is made up of 14 amino acids. The DNA of the CDR3 is TGTGCCAGCAGAGTGGGGTTCCCGGTAAACGAGCAGTACGTC. Its protein is CASRVGFPVNEQYV.

This sequence joins TRBV11-3 and TRBJ2-1; 9 bases fit TRBD2. There are 17 residues in the CDR3. The V and J ends lost 4 bases and 7 bases, in that order; junction bases with no gene match: 14. In germline, CDR1 is SGHNT, CDR2 YENEEA. The CDR3 DNA reads TGTGCCAGCAGCTCACTCACAGGCGGGAGGGCCTCGAATGAGCAGTTCTTC. Translation gives CASSSLTGGRASNEQFF.

This rearrangement joins TRBV7-2 to TRBJ1-2; D gene unclear. The V end was cut by 7 bases, the J end by 0 bases, with 12 bases between. Per germline, CDR1 SGHTA and CDR2 FQGNSA. The CDR3 length is 14 residues. The CDR3 coding sequence is TGTGCCAGCACCCAAAGCGGGGCTAACTATGGCTACACCTTC. This translates into CASTQSGANYGYTF.

V usage is TRBV6-6 and J usage is TRBJ1-1; 7 bases line up with TRBD1. In germline, CDR1 is MNHNY, CDR2 SVGAGI (reference sequence). The J segment lost 6 bases and the V segment lost 5 bases, leaving 9 bases of the junction unmatched. There are 14 residues in the CDR3. The CDR3 nucleotides read TGTGCCAGCAGTCAGAAGACAGGGAGGGCTGAAGCTTTCTTT. Protein: CASSQKTGRAEAFF.

This clonotype has a handful of counts. The chain uses TRBV20-1 and TRBJ2-5; 8 nucleotides align to TRBD2. Matching the DNA end better, TRBJ2-1 makes the J call doubtful. This CDR3 has 15 amino acids. The germline CDR1 and CDR2 sequences are DFQATT and SNEGSKA (reference sequence). The CDR3 here is CSAPLRGGPRNEQFF. The CDR3 nucleotides read TGCAGTGCTCCCCTCCGGGGGGGCCCTCGGAATGAGCAGTTCTTC.

The V and J genes are TRBV6-5 and TRBJ2-3, with D tentatively TRBD2 (6 bases). This CDR3 contains 16 residues. V shed 6 bases and J shed 7 bases, with 23 bases lying between them. Germline CDR1 reads MNHEY; CDR2 reads SVGAGI. The CDR3 here is CASSPTAGFLTYTQYF. Written as DNA, the CDR3 is TGTGCCAGCAGCCCTACGGCGGGATTCCTCACTTATACGCAGTATTTT.